The source of this T cell receptor (beta chain) is a study of T cells in Graves' hyperthyroidism and ophthalmopathy. Germline values: CDR1 DFQATT, CDR2 SNEGSKA (reference sequence). The trim removed 4 bases at V and 5 bases at J, leaving 4 bases unmatched. The length of the CDR3 is 14 residues. This clonotype was found many times. RNA transcripts yielded amplified TCR beta CDR3 regions. Carried out on the TCR CDR3, a first-round RT-PCR used the HTBI primer set. TCRdb re-called the multiplex PCR reads through MiXCR, storing one row per CDR3 protein. The repertoire consists of some 370,000 distinct CDR3 sequences, with around an eighth occurring once and the leading ten covering 25% to 30%.

The sample consisted of blood. The chain joins TRBV20-1 to TRBJ2-1; the match to TRBD2 covers 11 bases. This TCR came from a man aged 45-65 years with Graves' ophthalmopathy. The CDR3 DNA follows: TGCAGTGCTACTACACTAGCGGGAGACAATGAGCAGTTCTTC. Its translation is CSATTLAGDNEQFF.